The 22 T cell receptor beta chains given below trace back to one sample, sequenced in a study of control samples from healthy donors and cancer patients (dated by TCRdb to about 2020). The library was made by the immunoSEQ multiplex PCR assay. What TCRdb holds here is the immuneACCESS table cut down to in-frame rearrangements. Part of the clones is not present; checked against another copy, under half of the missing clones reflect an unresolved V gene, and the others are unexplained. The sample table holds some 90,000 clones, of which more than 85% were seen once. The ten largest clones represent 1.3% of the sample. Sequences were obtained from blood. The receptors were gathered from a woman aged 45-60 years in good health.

CDR3 sequence: CASSRRTGNTEAFF. The CDR3 DNA reads TGTGCCAGCAGCCGGCGGACAGGGAACACTGAAGCTTTCTTT. The chain is built from TRBV3-1 (or the pseudogene TRBV3-2) and TRBJ1-1, with TRBD1 matching 7 bases. The trim removed 4 bases at V and 1 base at J, leaving 3 bases unmatched. CDR3 length: 14 residues. Per the germline V gene, CDR1 is LGHDT and CDR2 is YNNKEL (reference sequence).

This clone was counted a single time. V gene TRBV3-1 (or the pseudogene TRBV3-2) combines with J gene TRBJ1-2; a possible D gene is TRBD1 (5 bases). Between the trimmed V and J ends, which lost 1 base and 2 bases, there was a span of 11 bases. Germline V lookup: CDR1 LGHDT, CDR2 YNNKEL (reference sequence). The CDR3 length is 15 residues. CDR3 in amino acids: CASSQVAGGNYGYTF. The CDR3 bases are TGTGCCAGCAGCCAAGTCGCGGGGGGAAACTATGGCTACACCTTC.

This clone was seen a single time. The CDR3 nucleotides read TGTGCCAGCAGTTCCTGGGACAGGCGGACTGAAGCTTTCTTT. Translation: CASSSWDRRTEAFF. This rearrangement joins TRBV27 to TRBJ1-1; 8 bases map to TRBD1. The germline CDR1 and CDR2 sequences are MNHEY and SMNVEV (reference sequence). V lost 4 bases and J lost 5; bases outside the gene matches: 6. There are 14 residues in the CDR3.

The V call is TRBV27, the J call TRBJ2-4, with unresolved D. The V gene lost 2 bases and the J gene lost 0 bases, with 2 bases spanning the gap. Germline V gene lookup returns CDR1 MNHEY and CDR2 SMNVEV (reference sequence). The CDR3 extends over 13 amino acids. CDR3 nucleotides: TGTGCCAGCAGTTTAACAGCCAAAAACATTCAGTACTTC. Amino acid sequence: CASSLTAKNIQYF.

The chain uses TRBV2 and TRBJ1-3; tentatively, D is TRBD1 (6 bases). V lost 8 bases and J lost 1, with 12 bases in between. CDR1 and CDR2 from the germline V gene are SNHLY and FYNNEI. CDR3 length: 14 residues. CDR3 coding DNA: TGTGCCAGCGGAGTTAGGGGGTCTGGAAACACCATATATTTT. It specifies CASGVRGSGNTIYF.

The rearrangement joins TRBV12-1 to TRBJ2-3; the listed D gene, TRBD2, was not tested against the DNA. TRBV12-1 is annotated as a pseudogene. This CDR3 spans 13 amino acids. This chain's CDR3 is CASTLPRTDTQYF. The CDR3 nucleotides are TGTGCCAGCACCTTACCTCGGACAGATACGCAGTATTTT.

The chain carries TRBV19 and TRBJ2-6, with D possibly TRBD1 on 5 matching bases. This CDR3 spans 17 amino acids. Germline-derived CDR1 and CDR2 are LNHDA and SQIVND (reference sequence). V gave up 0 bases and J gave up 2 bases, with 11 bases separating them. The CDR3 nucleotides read TGTGCCAGTAGTATAGATTGGCAGGGCGCTGGGGCCAACGTCCTGACTTTC. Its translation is CASSIDWQGAGANVLTF.

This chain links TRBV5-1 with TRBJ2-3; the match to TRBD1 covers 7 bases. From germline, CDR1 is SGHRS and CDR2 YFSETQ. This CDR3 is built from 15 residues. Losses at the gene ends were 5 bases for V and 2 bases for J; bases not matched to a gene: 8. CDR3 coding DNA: TGCGCCAGCAGTCCAGACAGGGCTCTCACAGATACGCAGTATTTT. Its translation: CASSPDRALTDTQYF.

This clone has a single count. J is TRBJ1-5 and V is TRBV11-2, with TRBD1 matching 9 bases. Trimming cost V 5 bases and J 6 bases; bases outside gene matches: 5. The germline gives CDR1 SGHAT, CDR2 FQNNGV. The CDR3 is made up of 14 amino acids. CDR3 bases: TGTGCCAGCAGCAAGACAGGGGGGCGTCAGCCCCAGCATTTT. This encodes CASSKTGGRQPQHF. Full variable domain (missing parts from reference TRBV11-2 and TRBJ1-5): EAGVAQSPRYKIIEKRQSVAFWCNPISGHATLYWYQQILGQGPKLLIQFQNNGVVDDSQLPKDRFSAERLKGVDSTLKIQPAKLEDSAVYLCASSKTGGRQPQHFGDGTRLSIL.

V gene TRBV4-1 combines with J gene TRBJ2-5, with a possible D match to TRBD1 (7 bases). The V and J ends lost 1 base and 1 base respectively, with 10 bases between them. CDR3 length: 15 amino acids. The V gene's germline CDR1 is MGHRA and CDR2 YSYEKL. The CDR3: CASSQGRGPQETQYF. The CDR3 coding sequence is TGCGCCAGCAGCCAAGGGAGGGGGCCCCAAGAGACCCAGTACTTC.

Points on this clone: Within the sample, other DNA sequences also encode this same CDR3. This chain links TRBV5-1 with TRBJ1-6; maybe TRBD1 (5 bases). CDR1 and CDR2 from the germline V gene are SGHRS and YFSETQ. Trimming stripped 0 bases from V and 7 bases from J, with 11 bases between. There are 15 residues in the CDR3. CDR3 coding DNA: TGCGCCAGCAGCTTGGAGCCCGGGGGAAATTCACCCCTCCACTTT. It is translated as CASSLEPGGNSPLHF.

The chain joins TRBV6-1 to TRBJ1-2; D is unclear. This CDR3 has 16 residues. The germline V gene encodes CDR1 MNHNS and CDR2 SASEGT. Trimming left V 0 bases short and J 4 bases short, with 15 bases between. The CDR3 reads CASSEAMIQAGYGYTF. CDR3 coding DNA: TGTGCCAGCAGTGAAGCAATGATCCAGGCAGGCTATGGCTACACCTTC.

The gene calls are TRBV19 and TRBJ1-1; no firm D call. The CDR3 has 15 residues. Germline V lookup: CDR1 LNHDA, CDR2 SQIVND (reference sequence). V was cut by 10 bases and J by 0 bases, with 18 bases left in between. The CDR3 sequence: CATTGREPLNTEAFF. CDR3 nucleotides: TGTGCCACCACGGGAAGGGAACCGTTGAACACTGAAGCTTTCTTT. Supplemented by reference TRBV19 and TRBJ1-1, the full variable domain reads DGGITQSPKYLFRKEGQNVTLSCEQNLNHDAMYWYRQDPGQGLRLIYYSQIVNDFQKGDIAEGYSVSREKKESFPLTVTSAQKNPTAFYLCATTGREPLNTEAFFGQGTRLTVV.

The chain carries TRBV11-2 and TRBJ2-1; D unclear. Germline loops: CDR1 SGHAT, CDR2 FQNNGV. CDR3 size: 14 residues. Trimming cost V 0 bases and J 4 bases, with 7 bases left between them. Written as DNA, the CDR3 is TGTGCCAGCAGCTTAGATCTCGCTTACAATGAGCAGTTCTTC. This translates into CASSLDLAYNEQFF.

The CDR3 sequence: CASSVNNPGYGYTF. CDR3 DNA: TGTGCCAGCAGCGTCAATAACCCAGGCTATGGCTACACCTTC. The chain uses TRBV3-1 (or the pseudogene TRBV3-2) and TRBJ1-2; D unclear. V lost 5 bases and J lost 4, with 14 bases in between. The CDR3 covers 14 residues. Germline V gene sequence: CDR1 LGHDT, CDR2 YNNKEL (reference sequence).

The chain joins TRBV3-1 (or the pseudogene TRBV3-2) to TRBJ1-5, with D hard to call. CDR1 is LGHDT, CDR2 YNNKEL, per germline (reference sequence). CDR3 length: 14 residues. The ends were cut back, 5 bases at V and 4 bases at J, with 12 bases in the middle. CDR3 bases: TGTGCCAGCAGCGAAGGGCATGGGAATCAGCCCCAGCATTTT. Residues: CASSEGHGNQPQHF.

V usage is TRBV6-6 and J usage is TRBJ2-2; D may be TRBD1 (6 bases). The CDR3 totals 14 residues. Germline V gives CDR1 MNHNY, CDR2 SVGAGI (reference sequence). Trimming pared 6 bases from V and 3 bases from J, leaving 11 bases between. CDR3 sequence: CASRSGTYTGELFF. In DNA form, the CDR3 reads TGTGCCAGCAGATCCGGGACATACACCGGGGAGCTGTTTTTT.

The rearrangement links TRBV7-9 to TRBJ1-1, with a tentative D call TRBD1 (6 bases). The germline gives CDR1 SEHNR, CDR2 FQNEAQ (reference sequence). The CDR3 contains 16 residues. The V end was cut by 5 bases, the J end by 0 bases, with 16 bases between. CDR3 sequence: CASSRVGGIVNTEAFF. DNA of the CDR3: TGTGCCAGCAGCCGAGTAGGGGGGATAGTGAACACTGAAGCTTTCTTT.

CDR3 region: CASSQVTGFGNEQFF. CDR3 bases: TGTGCCAGCAGCCAAGTCACAGGGTTCGGCAATGAGCAGTTCTTC. The genes are TRBV14 and TRBJ2-1, with TRBD1 as a possible D gene (6 bases). The CDR3 covers 15 residues. The germline V gene has CDR1 SGHDN and CDR2 FVKESK. V was cut by 1 base and J by 6 bases, with 13 bases left in between.

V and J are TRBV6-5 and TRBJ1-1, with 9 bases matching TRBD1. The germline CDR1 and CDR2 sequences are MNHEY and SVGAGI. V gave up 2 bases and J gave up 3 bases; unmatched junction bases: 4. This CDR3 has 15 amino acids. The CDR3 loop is CASSYLTGGDTEAFF. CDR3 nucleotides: TGTGCCAGCAGTTACCTGACAGGGGGGGACACTGAAGCTTTCTTT.

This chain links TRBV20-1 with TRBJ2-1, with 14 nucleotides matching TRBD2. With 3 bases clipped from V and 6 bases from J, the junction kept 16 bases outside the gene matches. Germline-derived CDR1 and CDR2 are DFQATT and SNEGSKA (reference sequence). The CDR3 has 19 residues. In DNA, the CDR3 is TGCAGTGCTAGTGCGGGACTAGCGGGAGTAAAAGGTGGGACCAATGAGCAGTTCTTC. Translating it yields CSASAGLAGVKGGTNEQFF.

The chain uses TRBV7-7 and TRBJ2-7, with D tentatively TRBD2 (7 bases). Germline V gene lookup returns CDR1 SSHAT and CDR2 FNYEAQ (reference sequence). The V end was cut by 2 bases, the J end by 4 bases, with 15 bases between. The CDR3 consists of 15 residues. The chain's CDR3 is CASSLPGGGKYEQYF. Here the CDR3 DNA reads TGTGCCAGCAGCTTACCGGGCGGGGGCAAATACGAGCAGTACTTC.